This T cell receptor (beta chain) comes out of a study of tumor-infiltrating lymphocytes in primary liver carcinoma. Turning to this clonotype: Its antigen is still unknown.

Study-wide findings and caveats: Since the samples were bulk and unsorted, the CD4+ and CD8+ repertoires were not compared.

The source of the blood RNA was unsorted whole blood, and germline DNA was extracted as well. The CDR3 has 11 residues. Trimming cost V 8 bases and J 12 bases, with 18 bases left between them. The germline V gene has CDR1 SQVTM and CDR2 ANQGSEA. Starting material of 500 to 600 ng total RNA yielded TCR beta cDNA via a constant-region primer. Three-round nested multiplex PCR performed with slightly modified ARM-PCR produced the TCR beta libraries. TRBV1-TRBV30 forward primers paired with a C-beta reverse primer drove the first two PCR rounds, about 10 cycles each. MiXCR was run by TCRdb on the multiplex PCR reads, yielding one entry per CDR3 protein. In the table there are fewer than 250,000 distinct CDR3 sequences, roughly 61% of which are singletons.

This clonotype originated in a woman between 55 and 75 years old with primary liver carcinoma and hepatitis B virus infection. The sequenced sample was peripheral blood. The V call is TRBV29-1, the J call TRBJ2-3; no clear D. The CDR3 loop is CSPLSWVTQYF. The DNA for the CDR3 is TGCAGCCCGCTAAGTTGGGTTACACAGTATTTT.